Sequencing of this T cell receptor (beta chain) was carried out in a study of T cells in Graves' hyperthyroidism and ophthalmopathy (dated by TCRdb to 2018 to 2020). Regarding the research as a whole: Peripheral blood samples were taken at the time of initial diagnosis, prior to any treatment. TCR V-J signatures able to tell the groups apart were searched for in a discovery cohort of approximately 95 patients, of whom around 43 had Graves' ophthalmopathy and around 57 had stable Graves' hyperthyroidism. Prospective prediction of ophthalmopathy was tested in an independent validation cohort consisting of fewer than 20 hyperthyroidism patients and some 16 patients who later progressed to ophthalmopathy. For training and testing, the approximately 92 patients in the discovery cohort were randomly divided in a 7:3 ratio. The study also compared thyroid tissue and blood T-cell repertoires from several Graves' hyperthyroidism patients. After blood sampling, hyperthyroidism patients were treated with methimazole at a starting dose of 30 mg daily, and ophthalmopathy patients were treated with high-dose intravenous methylprednisolone. TCR Vbeta CDR3 sequencing of some 140 peripheral blood samples (under 45 ophthalmopathy, approximately 80 hyperthyroidism and approximately 17 progressor patients) is reported in the paper. General conclusions and limits of the study: During validation, the model predicted progression to ophthalmopathy a median of about 6.5 months ahead of onset, with just under 71% sensitivity and 72.22% specificity. Blood samples also contained most of the expanded thyroid clonotypes (frequency above 0.001), which suggests that blood repertoires may reflect thyroid immune responses. Ophthalmopathy was separated from stable hyperthyroidism by a 13 V-J signature model, with about 88% sensitivity and about 81% specificity obtained in cross-validation and 80%/75% obtained in testing. No statistical method was used to fix the sample size in advance, and group allocation was not hidden from the investigators.

This clonotype was detected ten times or more. No antigen is known for it. No much larger clonotype is one base removed from it; base qualities were not supplied. Amplification of TCR beta CDR3 regions was carried out from RNA transcripts. The first round of RT-PCR for the TCR CDR3 was performed with the HTBI primer set and the Qiagen OneStep RT-PCR kit. The libraries were constructed in a second round of multiplex PCR and then size-selected and purified. The libraries were sequenced on an Illumina HiSeq2000 using paired-end 100 bp reads. On the study's bioinformatics: SOAPnuke was used to process the raw data, with reads discarded if the reads contained adapters or uncalled bases, had a mean Phred below 15, or lacked an exact constant-primer or identifier match. High-quality paired reads were merged with COPE v1.2.5, and unique nucleotide sequences were defined as clonotypes. Clonotypes were aligned to IMGT TRBV, TRBD and TRBJ reference segments using MiTCR v1.1. The analysis was restricted to V-J combinations with a frequency above 0.0001, which together covered 99.2% of the repertoires. A TCS score was defined as the ratio of F50 (clonal expansion) to E x V (chaos), with BLOSUM62-based TCRdist applied between CDR3 peptides within each V-J. Welch's t-statistics and random forest reduced 500 to 550 V-J features to about 13, which were used in a naive Bayes classifier (R e1071). The public reads were quality trimmed at Q25 with fastp and then assembled into clones with MiXCR by TCRdb, keeping productive beta chains. Each CDR3 protein gets just one entry, which takes the most common genes and DNA from the rows behind it. What appears here as the V and J calls and clone size reflects TCRdb's work, not the paper's. Here the sample has 300,000 to 400,000 distinct CDR3 sequences; approximately 15% occur a single time. Jointly, the top ten make up around 25% of the sample.

Stable Graves' hyperthyroidism was defined as no progression to ophthalmopathy during 18 months of follow-up. Hyperthyroidism patients were aged 18 to 65 years and newly diagnosed, with disease duration of less than 2 months. Patients with uncontrolled infections, other autoimmune diseases, pregnancy or lactation were excluded. Diagnoses relied on clinical symptoms, serum thyroxine and TRAb, thyroid ultrasound and orbital computed tomography. PBMCs were isolated from roughly 10 ml of fresh peripheral blood by Ficoll-Paque density gradient centrifugation. Total RNA was extracted with Trizol reagent, and quality was checked on an Agilent 2100 Bioanalyzer. The CDR3 spans 14 residues, from the cysteine through the phenylalanine. CDR3 DNA only is kept here, 42 bases in frame from base 1. The junction shows trimming of 9 bases on V and 5 bases on J, plus 19 bases between the germline ends. As encoded in the germline V gene, CDR1 is SNHLY while CDR2 is FYNNEI.

Sequenced input: blood. The source is a woman in her twenties or thirties with Graves' hyperthyroidism. The rearranged chain carries TRBV2 and TRBJ2-5, with a weak D call of TRBD1 (5 bases match). The CDR3 region: CASCPSRVPETQYF. The nucleotide sequence is TGTGCCAGTTGCCCCTCCAGGGTCCCGGAGACCCAGTACTTC.